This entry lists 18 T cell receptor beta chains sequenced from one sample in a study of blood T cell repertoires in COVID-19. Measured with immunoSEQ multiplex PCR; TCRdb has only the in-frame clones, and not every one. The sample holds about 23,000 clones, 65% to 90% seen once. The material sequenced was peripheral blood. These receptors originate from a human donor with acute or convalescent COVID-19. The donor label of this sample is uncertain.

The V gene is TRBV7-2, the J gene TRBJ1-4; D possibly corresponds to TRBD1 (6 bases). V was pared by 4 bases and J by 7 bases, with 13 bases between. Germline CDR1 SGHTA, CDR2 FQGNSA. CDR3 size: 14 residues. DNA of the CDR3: TGTGCCAGCAGCTCCAGGACCAGGGGTGAAAAACTGTTTTTT. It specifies CASSSRTRGEKLFF.

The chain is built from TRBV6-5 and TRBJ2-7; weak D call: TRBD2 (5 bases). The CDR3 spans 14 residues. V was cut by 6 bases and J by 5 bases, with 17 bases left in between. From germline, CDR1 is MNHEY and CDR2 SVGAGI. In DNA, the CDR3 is TGTGCCAGCAGGGCTACCGGGAAAATCAACGAGCAGTACTTC. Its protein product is CASRATGKINEQYF.

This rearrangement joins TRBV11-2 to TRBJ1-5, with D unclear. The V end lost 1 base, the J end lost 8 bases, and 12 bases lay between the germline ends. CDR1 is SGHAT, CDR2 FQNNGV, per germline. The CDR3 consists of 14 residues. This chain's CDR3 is CASSLAGSGEPQHF. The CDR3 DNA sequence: TGTGCCAGCAGCTTAGCGGGGTCCGGGGAGCCCCAGCATTTT.

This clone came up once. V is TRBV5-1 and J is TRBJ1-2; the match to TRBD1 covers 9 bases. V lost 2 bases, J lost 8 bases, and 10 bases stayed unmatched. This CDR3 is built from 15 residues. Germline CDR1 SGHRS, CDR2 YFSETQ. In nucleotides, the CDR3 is TGCGCCAGCAGCTTTACAGGGGGCGGATCCTACGGCTACACCTTC. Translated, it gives CASSFTGGGSYGYTF.

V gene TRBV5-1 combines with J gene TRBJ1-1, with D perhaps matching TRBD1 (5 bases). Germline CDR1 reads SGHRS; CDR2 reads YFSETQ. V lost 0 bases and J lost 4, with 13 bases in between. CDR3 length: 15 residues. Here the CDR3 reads CASSLDPGGGTEAFF. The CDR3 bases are TGCGCCAGCAGCTTGGATCCCGGGGGTGGCACTGAAGCTTTCTTT.

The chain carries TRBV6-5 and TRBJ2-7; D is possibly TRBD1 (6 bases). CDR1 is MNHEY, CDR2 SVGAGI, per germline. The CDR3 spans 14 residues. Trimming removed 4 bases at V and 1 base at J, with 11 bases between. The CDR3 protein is CASSSPTGSYEQYF. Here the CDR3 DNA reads TGTGCCAGCAGTTCCCCGACAGGATCCTACGAGCAGTACTTC.

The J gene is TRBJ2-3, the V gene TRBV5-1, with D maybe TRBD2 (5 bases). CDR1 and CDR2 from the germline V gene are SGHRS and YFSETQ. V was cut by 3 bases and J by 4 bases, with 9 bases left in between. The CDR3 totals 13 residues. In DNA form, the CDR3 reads TGCGCCAGCAGCTACCGGGATCCAGATACGCAGTATTTT. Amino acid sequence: CASSYRDPDTQYF.

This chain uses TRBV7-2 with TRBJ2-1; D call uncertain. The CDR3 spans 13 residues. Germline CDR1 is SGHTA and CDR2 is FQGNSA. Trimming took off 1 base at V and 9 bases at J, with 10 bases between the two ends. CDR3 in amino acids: CASSLGRSPEQFF. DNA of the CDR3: TGTGCCAGCAGCTTAGGCAGGTCGCCTGAGCAGTTCTTC. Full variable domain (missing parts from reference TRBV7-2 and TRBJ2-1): GAGVSQSPSNKVTEKGKDVELRCDPISGHTALYWYRQSLGQGLEFLIYFQGNSAPDKSGLPSDRFSAERTGGSVSTLTIQRTQQEDSAVYLCASSLGRSPEQFFGPGTRLTVL.

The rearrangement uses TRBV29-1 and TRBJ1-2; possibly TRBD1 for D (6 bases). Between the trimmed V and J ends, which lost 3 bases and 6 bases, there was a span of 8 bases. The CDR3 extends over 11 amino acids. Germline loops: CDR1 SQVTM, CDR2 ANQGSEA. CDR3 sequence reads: CSVDRGDGYTF. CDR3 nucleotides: TGCAGCGTTGACAGGGGTGATGGCTACACCTTC.

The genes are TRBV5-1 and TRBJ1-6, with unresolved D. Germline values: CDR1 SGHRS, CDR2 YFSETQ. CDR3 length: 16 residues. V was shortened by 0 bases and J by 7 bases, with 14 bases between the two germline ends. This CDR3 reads CASSLGPGSGNSPLHF. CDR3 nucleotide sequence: TGCGCCAGCAGCTTGGGTCCTGGGTCGGGGAATTCACCCCTCCACTTT.

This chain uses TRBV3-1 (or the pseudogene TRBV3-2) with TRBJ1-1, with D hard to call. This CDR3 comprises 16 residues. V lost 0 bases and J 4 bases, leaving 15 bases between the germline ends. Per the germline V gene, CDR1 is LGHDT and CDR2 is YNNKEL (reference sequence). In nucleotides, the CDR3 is TGTGCCAGCAGCCAAGATGGGTCCCGGAGAGGCACTGAAGCTTTCTTT. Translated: CASSQDGSRRGTEAFF.

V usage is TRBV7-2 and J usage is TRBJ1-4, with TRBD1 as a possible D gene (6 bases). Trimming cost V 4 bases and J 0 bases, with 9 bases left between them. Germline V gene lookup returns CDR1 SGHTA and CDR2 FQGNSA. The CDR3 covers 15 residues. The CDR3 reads CASSSGQTTNEKLFF. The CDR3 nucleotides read TGTGCCAGCAGCTCCGGACAGACAACTAATGAAAAACTGTTTTTT. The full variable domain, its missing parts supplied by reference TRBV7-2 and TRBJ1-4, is GAGVSQSPSNKVTEKGKDVELRCDPISGHTALYWYRQSLGQGLEFLIYFQGNSAPDKSGLPSDRFSAERTGGSVSTLTIQRTQQEDSAVYLCASSSGQTTNEKLFFGSGTQLSVL.

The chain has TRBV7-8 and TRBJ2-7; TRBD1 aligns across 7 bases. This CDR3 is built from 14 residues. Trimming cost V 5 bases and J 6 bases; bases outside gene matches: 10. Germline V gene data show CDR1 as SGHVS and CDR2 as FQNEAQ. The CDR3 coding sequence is TGTGCCAGCAGCCCCGGGCAGGGGGTCGGCGAGCAGTACTTC. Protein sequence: CASSPGQGVGEQYF.

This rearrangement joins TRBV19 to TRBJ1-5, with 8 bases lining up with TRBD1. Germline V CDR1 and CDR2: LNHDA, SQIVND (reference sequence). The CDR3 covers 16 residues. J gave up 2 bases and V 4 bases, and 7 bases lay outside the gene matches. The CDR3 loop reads CASSTWAGQGNQPQHF. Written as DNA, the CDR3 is TGTGCCAGTAGTACTTGGGCGGGACAGGGCAATCAGCCCCAGCATTTT.

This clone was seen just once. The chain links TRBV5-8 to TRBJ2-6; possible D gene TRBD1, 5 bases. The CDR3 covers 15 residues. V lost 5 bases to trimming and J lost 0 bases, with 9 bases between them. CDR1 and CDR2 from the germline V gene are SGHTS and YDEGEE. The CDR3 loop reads CASSHRFSGANVLTF. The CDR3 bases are TGTGCCAGCAGTCACAGGTTCTCTGGGGCCAACGTCCTGACTTTC.

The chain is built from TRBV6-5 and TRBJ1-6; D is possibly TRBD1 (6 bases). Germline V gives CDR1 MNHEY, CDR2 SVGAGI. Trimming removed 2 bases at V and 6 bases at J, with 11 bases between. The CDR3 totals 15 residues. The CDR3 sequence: CASSYGNRANSPLHF. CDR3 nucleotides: TGTGCCAGCAGTTACGGGAACAGGGCTAATTCACCCCTCCACTTT.

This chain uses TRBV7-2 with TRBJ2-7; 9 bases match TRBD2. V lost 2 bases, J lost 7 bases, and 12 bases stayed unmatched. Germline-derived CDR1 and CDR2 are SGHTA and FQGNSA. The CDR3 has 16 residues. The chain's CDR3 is CASSLSFYIAGDEQYF. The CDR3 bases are TGTGCCAGCAGCTTATCTTTCTATATAGCGGGGGATGAGCAGTACTTC.

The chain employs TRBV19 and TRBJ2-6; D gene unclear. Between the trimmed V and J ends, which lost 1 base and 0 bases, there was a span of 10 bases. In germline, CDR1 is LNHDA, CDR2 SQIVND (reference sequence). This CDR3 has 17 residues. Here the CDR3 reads CASSIGSVLSGANVLTF. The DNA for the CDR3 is TGTGCCAGTAGTATAGGGTCGGTCCTCTCTGGGGCCAACGTCCTGACTTTC.